These T cell receptor beta chains were read from a single sample in a study of cytomegalovirus exposure and HLA in healthy donors. Sequenced by immunoSEQ multiplex PCR; TCRdb stores in-frame clones only, minus some. In the table there are roughly 73,000 clones, over 70% of which are singletons. Source material: PBMCs. These receptor sequences come from a man between 65 and 85 years old in good health and CMV-seronegative. The CDR3 runs from the conserved cysteine through the conserved F or W. D genes are given only for firm matches. The size entry is marked missing in some rows and otherwise reads once, few, many or a size class.

v_call	cdr3_length	d_call	clone_size	j_call	cdr3_nt	cdr3_aa
TRBV7-2	15	TRBD1	-	TRBJ1-1	TGTGCCAGCAGCTTAGCGCTTCAGGGGGGAACTGAAGCTTTCTTT	CASSLALQGGTEAFF
TRBV18	15	TRBD1	-	TRBJ2-7	TGTGCCAGCCAGGCCGGGACAGGGGGCCCCTACGAGCAGTACTTC	CASQAGTGGPYEQYF
TRBV11-2	13	TRBD2	-	TRBJ2-7	TGTGCCAGCGGACGATTCGGACTAGCGGGAGTGTACTTC	CASGRFGLAGVYF
TRBV28	16	-	-	TRBJ1-3	TGTGCCAGCAGTTCCAGGGGTTCTCCCTCTGGAAACACCATATATTTT	CASSSRGSPSGNTIYF
TRBV11-2	14	TRBD1	-	TRBJ1-3	TGTGCCAGCAGCCGCACAGGGGGGCGAAACACCATATATTTT	CASSRTGGRNTIYF
TRBV30	14	-	-	TRBJ1-2	TGTGCCTGCCATAGACAGTACGAAGTGCAGGGCTACACCTTC	CACHRQYEVQGYTF
TRBV2	14	-	-	TRBJ2-2	TGTGCCAGCGGGGGCAGGGCGAACACCGGGGAGCTGTTTTTT	CASGGRANTGELFF
TRBV7-9	18	-	-	TRBJ2-1	TGTTCCAGCAGCTTAGGAGATTCGGGCTTGCGTAGAGGGAATGAGCAGTTCTTC	CSSSLGDSGLRRGNEQFF
TRBV10-1	14	-	few	TRBJ2-5	TGCGCCACCTCAAGTGGGGGCGAATCAGAGACCCAGTACTTC	CATSSGGESETQYF
TRBV7-2	15	-	-	TRBJ2-5	TGTGCCAGCAGCTTAGCGGGGACTGTTCAAGAGACCCAGTACTTC	CASSLAGTVQETQYF
TRBV27	15	TRBD1	once	TRBJ1-1	TGTGCCAGCAGCCCGGACAGGGGGCGAAACACTGAAGCTTTCTTT	CASSPDRGRNTEAFF
TRBV7-9	16	TRBD2	-	TRBJ2-4	TGTGCCAGCAATAAACTGTCGGGACTAGGTAAAAACATTCAGTACTTC	CASNKLSGLGKNIQYF
TRBV7-8	15	TRBD1	-	TRBJ2-3	TGTGCCAGCAGCCCGCAGGGGGCGCGCACAGATACGCAGTATTTT	CASSPQGARTDTQYF
TRBV7-6	16	TRBD2	-	TRBJ2-5	TGTGCCAGCAGCTTAGCAGGGACTAGTAACACAGAGACCCAGTACTTC	CASSLAGTSNTETQYF